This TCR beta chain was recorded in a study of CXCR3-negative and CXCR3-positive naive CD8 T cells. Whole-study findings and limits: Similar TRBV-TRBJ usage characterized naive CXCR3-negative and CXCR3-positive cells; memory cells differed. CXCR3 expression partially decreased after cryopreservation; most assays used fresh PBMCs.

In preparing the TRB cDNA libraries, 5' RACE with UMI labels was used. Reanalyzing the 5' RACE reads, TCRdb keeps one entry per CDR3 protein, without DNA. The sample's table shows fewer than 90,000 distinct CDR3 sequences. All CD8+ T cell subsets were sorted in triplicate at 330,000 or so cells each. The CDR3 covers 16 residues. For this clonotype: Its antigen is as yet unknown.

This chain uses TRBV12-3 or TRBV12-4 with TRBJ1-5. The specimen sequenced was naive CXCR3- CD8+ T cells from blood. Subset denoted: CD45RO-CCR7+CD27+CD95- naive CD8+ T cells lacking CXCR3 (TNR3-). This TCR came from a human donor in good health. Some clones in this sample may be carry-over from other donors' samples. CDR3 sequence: CASSLGGVIPIQPQHF.